What follows are 26 T cell receptor beta chains derived from one specimen sequenced in a study of shared clonotypes between healthy human individuals. This table comes from immunoSEQ multiplex PCR, and its TCRdb copy is limited to in-frame clones, with some not included. The sample lists some 1.1 million clones; 60% to 80% were seen once. The sample was memory CD4+ T cells from PBMCs. As to subset: CD45RA-negative fraction. These TCRs come from a man between 18 and 29 years old in good health. Some clones in this sample may be carry-over from other donors' samples.

V is TRBV6-1 and J is TRBJ1-2; weak D call: TRBD1 (5 bases). The V and J ends lost 0 bases and 2 bases respectively, with 16 bases between them. Germline V gives CDR1 MNHNS, CDR2 SASEGT. CDR3 length: 17 amino acids. The CDR3 loop reads CASSEASGQLGNYGYTF. The DNA for the CDR3 is TGTGCCAGCAGTGAAGCGTCGGGGCAGCTGGGAAACTATGGCTACACCTTC.

This sequence joins TRBV4-1 and TRBJ2-1; 7 bases fit TRBD2. The CDR3 totals 17 residues. In germline, CDR1 is MGHRA, CDR2 YSYEKL. The V gene end was trimmed by 2 bases and the J gene end by 5 bases; junction bases not matched to a gene: 12. CDR3 nucleotide sequence: TGCGCCAGCAGCCAAACGGCTATCTCAGCGGGGAACAATGAGCAGTTCTTC. Translating it yields CASSQTAISAGNNEQFF.

The table lists this clone with a count of one. The CDR3 reads CASSADYEQYF. As DNA, the CDR3 is TGCGCCAGCAGCGCGGACTACGAGCAGTACTTC. The gene calls are TRBV5-1 and TRBJ2-7; no clear D. Germline loops: CDR1 SGHRS, CDR2 YFSETQ. This CDR3 has 11 residues. V lost 4 bases and J 3 bases, leaving 5 bases between the germline ends.

The J gene is TRBJ2-7, the V gene TRBV7-3; tentative D call: TRBD1 (7 bases). The germline V gene encodes CDR1 SGHTA and CDR2 FQGTGA. Trimming removed 2 bases at V and 2 bases at J, with 16 bases between. The CDR3 is made up of 16 amino acids. CDR3 protein: CASSLGAGGIPYEQYF. CDR3 in DNA: TGTGCCAGCAGCTTAGGTGCAGGGGGGATTCCCTACGAGCAGTACTTC.

In its sample, this clone was seen once. This specimen includes other DNA sequences encoding the same CDR3. The chain joins TRBV11-2 to TRBJ2-2, with D perhaps matching TRBD2 (5 bases). This CDR3 is 13 amino acids long. Trimming cost V 2 bases and J 5 bases, with 6 bases left between them. Germline V gene sequence: CDR1 SGHAT, CDR2 FQNNGV. CDR3 sequence reads: CASSLTGTGELFF. The CDR3 DNA is TGTGCCAGCAGCTTAACGGGAACCGGGGAGCTGTTTTTT. Full variable domain (missing parts from reference TRBV11-2 and TRBJ2-2): EAGVAQSPRYKIIEKRQSVAFWCNPISGHATLYWYQQILGQGPKLLIQFQNNGVVDDSQLPKDRFSAERLKGVDSTLKIQPAKLEDSAVYLCASSLTGTGELFFGEGSRLTVL.

The chain carries TRBV6-6 and TRBJ1-1; TRBD1 is a possible D gene (5 bases). Germline V gives CDR1 MNHNY, CDR2 SVGAGI (reference sequence). Trimming took off 6 bases at V and 2 bases at J, with 10 bases between the two ends. This CDR3 spans 13 amino acids. The CDR3 nucleotides read TGTGCCAGCAGACGACAGCCTAACACTGAAGCTTTCTTT. Its translation is CASRRQPNTEAFF.

The chain joins TRBV9 to TRBJ1-1; no clear D. Trimming took 3 bases from V and 5 from J, leaving 17 bases between them. The CDR3 has 15 amino acids. Germline V gene sequence: CDR1 SGDLS, CDR2 YYNGEE. As DNA, the CDR3 is TGTGCCAGCAGCGCGGGCGGAGTAAGTCGGACTGAAGCTTTCTTT. It is translated as CASSAGGVSRTEAFF.

This clone was detected only a few times. This rearrangement joins TRBV5-4 to TRBJ2-5, with 11 nucleotides matching TRBD1. Per the germline V gene, CDR1 is SGHNT and CDR2 is YYREEE (reference sequence). With V trimmed by 4 bases and J by 4 bases, 6 bases remained unmatched. The CDR3 length is 15 residues. The CDR3 loop reads CASSPGTGGGETQYF. The CDR3 coding sequence is TGTGCCAGCAGCCCCGGGACAGGGGGGGGAGAGACCCAGTACTTC.

The rearrangement joins TRBV18 to TRBJ1-1, with D possibly being TRBD1 (5 bases). The CDR3 contains 12 residues. V lost 7 bases, J lost 4 bases, and 10 bases lay in between. Germline V gives CDR1 KGHSH, CDR2 LQKENI. The CDR3 reads CASYQGTTEAFF. Here the CDR3 DNA reads TGTGCCAGCTATCAGGGTACCACTGAAGCTTTCTTT.

V gene TRBV19 combines with J gene TRBJ1-5, with 7 positions matching TRBD1. CDR1 is LNHDA, CDR2 SQIVND, per germline (reference sequence). The CDR3 length is 16 residues. After removal of 5 bases from V and 1 base from J, the junction contained 8 bases not matched to a gene. The CDR3 reads CASSHRGLGSNQPQHF. CDR3 sequence (DNA): TGTGCCAGTAGTCACAGGGGCCTTGGAAGCAATCAGCCCCAGCATTTT. The full variable domain, with the rest looked up from reference TRBV19 and TRBJ1-5, is DGGITQSPKYLFRKEGQNVTLSCEQNLNHDAMYWYRQDPGQGLRLIYYSQIVNDFQKGDIAEGYSVSREKKESFPLTVTSAQKNPTAFYLCASSHRGLGSNQPQHFGDGTRLSIL.

The chain uses TRBV4-2 and TRBJ2-7; 7 nucleotides match TRBD2. The CDR3 loop spans 15 amino acids. The V and J ends lost 0 bases and 2 bases, in that order; junction bases with no gene match: 4. The V gene's germline CDR1 is LGHNA and CDR2 YNFKEQ. The CDR3 region is CASSQDASGTYEQYF. DNA of the CDR3: TGTGCCAGCAGCCAAGATGCTAGCGGTACCTACGAGCAGTACTTC.

The rearrangement joins TRBV9 to TRBJ2-3; 10 bases line up with TRBD2. V lost 4 bases, J lost 1 base, and 9 bases stayed unmatched. Germline-derived CDR1 and CDR2 are SGDLS and YYNGEE. The CDR3 runs 17 residues. CDR3: CASSPDSGRWGTDTQYF. CDR3 DNA: TGTGCCAGCAGCCCCGATAGCGGGAGGTGGGGCACAGATACGCAGTATTTT.

V is TRBV9 and J is TRBJ2-5, with 9 positions matching TRBD2. The CDR3 has 14 amino acids. From germline, CDR1 is SGDLS and CDR2 YYNGEE. The V segment lost 3 bases and the J segment 3 bases; nucleotides outside the gene matches: 3. The CDR3: CASSGTSAEETQYF. The CDR3 nucleotides read TGTGCCAGCAGCGGGACTAGCGCTGAAGAGACCCAGTACTTC.

V and J are TRBV11-2 and TRBJ2-5, with D maybe TRBD2 (5 bases). This CDR3 spans 16 amino acids. With 2 bases removed from V and 1 base from J, the gap between germline ends came to 14 bases. Germline-derived CDR1 and CDR2 are SGHAT and FQNNGV. CDR3 region: CASSLTSSGFQETQYF. The CDR3 nucleotides are TGTGCCAGCAGCTTAACTAGTTCCGGGTTCCAAGAGACCCAGTACTTC. Variable domain in full (rest from reference TRBV11-2 and TRBJ2-5): EAGVAQSPRYKIIEKRQSVAFWCNPISGHATLYWYQQILGQGPKLLIQFQNNGVVDDSQLPKDRFSAERLKGVDSTLKIQPAKLEDSAVYLCASSLTSSGFQETQYFGPGTRLLVL.

This clone was picked up one time. This chain uses TRBV13 with TRBJ1-1; 8 bases align to TRBD1. V dropped 6 bases and J dropped 5; count of bases not matched to a gene: 5. There are 13 residues in the CDR3. Germline lookup yields CDR1 PRHDT and CDR2 FYEKMQ (reference sequence). The CDR3 DNA reads as TGTGCCAGCAGGGGCAGGGGGCGGACTGAAGCTTTCTTT. It encodes CASRGRGRTEAFF. Using reference TRBV13 and TRBJ1-1 for the parts outside the CDR3, the full variable domain is AAGVIQSPRHLIKEKRETATLKCYPIPRHDTVYWYQQGPGQDPQFLISFYEKMQSDKGSIPDRFSAQQFSDYHSELNMSSLELGDSALYFCASRGRGRTEAFFGQGTRLTVV.

The CDR3 DNA follows: TGTGCCAGCAGTACGCGGACAGGGGGTGTCTACGAGCAGTACTTC. This sequence encodes CASSTRTGGVYEQYF. The V and J genes are TRBV6-5 and TRBJ2-7; 10 nucleotides align to TRBD1. This CDR3 contains 15 residues. Germline CDR1 MNHEY, CDR2 SVGAGI. After removal of 5 bases from V and 3 bases from J, the junction contained 7 bases not matched to a gene.

This chain joins TRBV19 and TRBJ1-3; 7 bases match TRBD1. The J segment lost 0 bases and the V segment lost 9 bases, leaving 8 bases of the junction unmatched. In germline, CDR1 is LNHDA, CDR2 SQIVND (reference sequence). CDR3 length equals 15 residues. The CDR3 DNA sequence: TGTGCCAGCACCAGGGGGTATGGCTCTGGAAACACCATATATTTT. The encoded protein is CASTRGYGSGNTIYF.

The chain carries TRBV25-1 and TRBJ1-2; D call uncertain. CDR1 MGHDK and CDR2 SYGVNS come from the germline V gene. CDR3 length equals 15 residues. V lost 2 bases, J lost 4 bases, and 14 bases lay in between. CDR3 sequence reads: CASSENWTRGYGYTF. In DNA form, the CDR3 reads TGTGCCAGCAGTGAAAACTGGACCCGCGGCTATGGCTACACCTTC.

The chain joins TRBV6-1 to TRBJ1-1; 9 positions match TRBD1. Germline V CDR1 and CDR2: MNHNS, SASEGT. CDR3 size: 15 residues. With V trimmed by 3 bases and J by 6 bases, 8 bases remained unmatched. CDR3 in amino acids: CASSEYVGQGSEAFF. In DNA, the CDR3 is TGTGCCAGCAGTGAGTATGTGGGACAGGGCTCTGAAGCTTTCTTT.

This chain links TRBV27 with TRBJ1-5; 10 bases are shared with TRBD1. The CDR3 runs 14 residues. CDR1 is MNHEY and CDR2 is SMNVEV in the germline V gene (reference sequence). The V segment lost 8 bases and the J segment 6 bases; nucleotides outside the gene matches: 7. The CDR3 DNA reads as TGTGCCAGCGGGGGACAGGGGATGAGTCAGCCCCAGCATTTT. This codes for CASGGQGMSQPQHF.

This clone was found a few times. The genes are TRBV7-2 and TRBJ2-1, with 9 bases that match TRBD2. This CDR3 has 16 residues. V was pared by 5 bases and J by 7 bases, with 12 bases of the junction left unmatched. CDR1 is SGHTA, CDR2 FQGNSA, per germline. The CDR3 region is CASSTSIAGARNEQFF. As DNA, the CDR3 is TGTGCCAGCAGCACCAGTATAGCGGGAGCCAGGAATGAGCAGTTCTTC.

V usage is TRBV5-4 and J usage is TRBJ2-5, with TRBD2 identical over 9 bases. The germline gives CDR1 SGHNT, CDR2 YYREEE (reference sequence). V gave up 3 bases and J gave up 7 bases; unmatched junction bases: 16. This CDR3 spans 17 amino acids. Here the CDR3 DNA reads TGTGCCAGCAGCTCAGCAGAACGGCGGGAGGGTGGAGGGACCCAGTACTTC. It codes for CASSSAERREGGGTQYF.

This chain links TRBV18 with TRBJ1-3, with D hard to call. Germline lookup yields CDR1 KGHSH and CDR2 LQKENI. The CDR3 has 14 residues. V lost 5 bases and J lost 0, with 8 bases in between. The CDR3 loop reads CASSGGSSGNTIYF. The CDR3 nucleotides are TGTGCCAGCTCAGGAGGGAGCTCTGGAAACACCATATATTTT. Complete variable domain (other parts from reference TRBV18 and TRBJ1-3): NAGVMQNPRHLVRRRGQEARLRCSPMKGHSHVYWYRQLPEEGLKFMVYLQKENIIDESGMPKERFSAEFPKEGPSILRIQQVVRGDSAAYFCASSGGSSGNTIYFGEGSWLTVV.

V usage is TRBV7-2 and J usage is TRBJ2-2, with D possibly called TRBD1 or TRBD2 (5 bases each). Looked up from germline, CDR1 is SGHTA and CDR2 is FQGNSA. CDR3 length: 16 amino acids. V lost 5 bases and J 0 bases, leaving 13 bases between the germline ends. The CDR3 sequence is CASSPHGTSNTGELFF. CDR3 bases: TGTGCCAGCAGCCCCCACGGGACGTCGAACACCGGGGAGCTGTTTTTT.

This chain links TRBV7-9 with TRBJ2-5; 8 nucleotides line up with TRBD1. Losses at the gene ends were 5 bases for V and 6 bases for J; bases not matched to a gene: 8. Germline assignment: CDR1 SEHNR and CDR2 FQNEAQ (reference sequence). The CDR3 sequence is 14 residues long. The CDR3: CASSDTDREKTQYF. The DNA of the CDR3 is TGTGCCAGCAGCGACACGGACAGGGAGAAGACCCAGTACTTC.

About this clone itself: Just one base apart from a much larger clone, this may be a read error. The same CDR3 can be traced to other DNA sequences in this sample. The rearrangement links TRBV2 to TRBJ2-6; D is unresolved. Germline values: CDR1 SNHLY, CDR2 FYNNEI. Trimming removed 3 bases at V and 2 bases at J, with 5 bases between. This CDR3 is 14 amino acids long. The CDR3 is CASSDRAGANVLTF. The CDR3 DNA is TGTGCCAGCAGTGATAGGGCTGGGGCCAACGTCCTGACTTTC.